The source of this T cell receptor (beta chain) is a study of T-cell memory formation after mild COVID-19. TCRdb processed the 5' RACE reads anew with MiXCR; each CDR3 protein has one entry. The sample consists of more than 250,000 distinct CDR3 sequences, 16% of them appearing once. Study-level results: Clones shrinking from day 15 to 85 showed even CD4/CD8 mixes; later expanders tilted CD4+. Contracting clones localized mainly to CM and EM when CD4+ and mainly to EMRA when CD8+.

This clonotype has just a few counts. Its matching antigen is unknown. CDR1 and CDR2 (germline): KGHDR, SFDVKD. Trimming shortened V by 1 base and J by 5 bases, and 10 bases separated the two germline ends. The CDR3 totals 14 residues. This chain connects TRBV24-1 to TRBJ1-2, with D possibly being TRBD1 (5 bases). Sequencing input: PBMCs or a T cell subset sorted from them (not recorded which). The sequence derives from a man aged 18 to 29 who had mild COVID-19 (a few samples of this study predate the infection). Cell type and time point are not known. The CDR3 loop reads CATSDFDGAYGYTF. The CDR3, as DNA: TGTGCCACCAGTGATTTTGACGGGGCTTATGGCTACACCTTC.